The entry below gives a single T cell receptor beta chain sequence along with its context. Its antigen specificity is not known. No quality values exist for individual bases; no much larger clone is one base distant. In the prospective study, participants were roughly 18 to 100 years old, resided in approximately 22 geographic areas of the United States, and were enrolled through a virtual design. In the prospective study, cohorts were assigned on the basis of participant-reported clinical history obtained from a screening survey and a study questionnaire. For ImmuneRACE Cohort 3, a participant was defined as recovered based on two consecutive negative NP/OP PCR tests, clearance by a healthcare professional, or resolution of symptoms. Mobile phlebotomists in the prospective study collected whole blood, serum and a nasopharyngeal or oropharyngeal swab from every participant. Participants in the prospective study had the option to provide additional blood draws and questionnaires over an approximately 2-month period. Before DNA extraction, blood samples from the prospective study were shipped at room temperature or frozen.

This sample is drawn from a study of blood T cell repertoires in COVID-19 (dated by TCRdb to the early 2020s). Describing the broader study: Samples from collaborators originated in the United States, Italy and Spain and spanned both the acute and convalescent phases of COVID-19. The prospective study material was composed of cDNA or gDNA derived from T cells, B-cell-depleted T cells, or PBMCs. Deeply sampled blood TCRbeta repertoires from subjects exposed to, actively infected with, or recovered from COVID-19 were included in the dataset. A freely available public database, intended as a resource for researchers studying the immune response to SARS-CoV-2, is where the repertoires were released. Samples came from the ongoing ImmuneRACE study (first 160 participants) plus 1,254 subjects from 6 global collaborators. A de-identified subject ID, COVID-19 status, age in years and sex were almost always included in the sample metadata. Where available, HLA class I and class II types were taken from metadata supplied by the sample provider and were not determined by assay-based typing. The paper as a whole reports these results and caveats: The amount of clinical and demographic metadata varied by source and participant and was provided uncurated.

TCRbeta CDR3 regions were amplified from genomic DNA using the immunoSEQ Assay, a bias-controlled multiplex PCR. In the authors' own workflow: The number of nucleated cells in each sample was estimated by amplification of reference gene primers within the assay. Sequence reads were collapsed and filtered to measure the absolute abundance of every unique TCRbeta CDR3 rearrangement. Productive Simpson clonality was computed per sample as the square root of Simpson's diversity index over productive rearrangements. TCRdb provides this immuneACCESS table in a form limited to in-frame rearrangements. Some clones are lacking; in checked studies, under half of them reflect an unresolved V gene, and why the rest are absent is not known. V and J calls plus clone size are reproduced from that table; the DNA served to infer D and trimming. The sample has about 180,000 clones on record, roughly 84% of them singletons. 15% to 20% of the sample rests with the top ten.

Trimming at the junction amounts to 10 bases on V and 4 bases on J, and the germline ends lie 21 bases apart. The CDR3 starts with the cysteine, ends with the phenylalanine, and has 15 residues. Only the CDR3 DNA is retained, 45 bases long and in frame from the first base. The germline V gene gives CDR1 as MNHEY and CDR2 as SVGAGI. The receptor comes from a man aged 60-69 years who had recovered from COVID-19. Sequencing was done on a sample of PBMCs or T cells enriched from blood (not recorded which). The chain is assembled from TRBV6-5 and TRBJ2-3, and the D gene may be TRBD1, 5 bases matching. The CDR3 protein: CATPSETVVPDTQYF. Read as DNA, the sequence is TGTGCCACCCCCTCCGAGACAGTTGTACCAGATACGCAGTATTTT.